The 14 T cell receptor beta chains listed next were all sequenced from one sample in a study of OX40 agonist ivuxolimab in advanced cancers. Profiled with immunoSEQ multiplex PCR; TCRdb holds only in-frame clones, not every one. The profile shows 40,000 to 45,000 clones, over 70% of them singletons. The sequences come from CD4+ or CD8+ T cells sorted from blood, collected in a trial of the OX40 agonist ivuxolimab. The receptor source for this set is an adult with an advanced solid tumor such as melanoma, head and neck, liver or kidney cancer.

The chain couples TRBV10-3 to TRBJ1-2; 8 bases are shared with TRBD1. Per germline, CDR1 ENHRY and CDR2 SYGVKD. After removal of 4 bases from V and 2 bases from J, the junction contained 3 bases not matched to a gene. CDR3 length equals 14 residues. CDR3 DNA: TGTGCCATCAGTGGGACAGGGAAGAACTATGGCTACACCTTC. This codes for CAISGTGKNYGYTF.

This sequence joins TRBV5-1 and TRBJ2-7, with D tentatively TRBD1 (6 bases). The CDR3 totals 14 residues. The germline V gene encodes CDR1 SGHRS and CDR2 YFSETQ. Trimming removed 2 bases from V and 3 bases from J, with 12 bases in between. The CDR3 nucleotides are TGCGCCAGCAGCTTACAGGGAATTCTCTACGAGCAGTACTTC. Translated, it gives CASSLQGILYEQYF.

The chain joins TRBV10-2 to TRBJ2-5; 7 bases map to TRBD1. In germline, CDR1 is WSHSY, CDR2 SAAADI. The CDR3 covers 15 residues. V shed 6 bases and J 3 bases; nucleotides not matched to a gene: 10. CDR3 region: CASRAGTALKETQYF. CDR3 in DNA: TGCGCCAGCAGGGCCGGGACAGCGTTAAAAGAGACCCAGTACTTC.

The chain couples TRBV7-2 to TRBJ2-7, with D unresolved. This CDR3 spans 12 amino acids. The V gene lost 1 base and the J gene lost 2 bases, with 3 bases spanning the gap. CDR1 is SGHTA and CDR2 is FQGNSA in the germline V gene. The DNA for the CDR3 is TGTGCCAGCAGCTTAGTGGCCTACGAGCAGTACTTC. This gives the protein CASSLVAYEQYF.

This rearrangement joins TRBV14 to TRBJ2-5; no clear D gene. Looked up from germline, CDR1 is SGHDN and CDR2 is FVKESK. The CDR3 is made up of 12 amino acids. Trimming left V 4 bases short and J 6 bases short, with 9 bases between. The CDR3 protein is CASSLNRQTQYF. The CDR3 nucleotides are TGTGCCAGCAGCCTAAACCGACAGACCCAGTACTTC.

The rearrangement uses TRBV7-2 and TRBJ2-2; D gene uncertain. Between the trimmed V and J ends, which lost 0 bases and 2 bases, there was a span of 4 bases. In germline, CDR1 is SGHTA, CDR2 FQGNSA. This CDR3 comprises 14 residues. The CDR3 DNA reads TGTGCCAGCAGCTTAGCAAGAAACACCGGGGAGCTGTTTTTT. This gives the protein CASSLARNTGELFF.

The CDR3 coding sequence is TGTGCCAGCAGGTCCTTCAGGGGTGGGCAAGAGACCCAGTACTTC. Protein product: CASRSFRGGQETQYF. The chain links TRBV2 to TRBJ2-5; a weak D match, TRBD1 (6 bases). This CDR3 spans 15 amino acids. The V end lost 6 bases, the J end lost 2 bases, and 16 bases lay between the germline ends. Germline CDR1 is SNHLY and CDR2 is FYNNEI.

The gene calls are TRBV19 and TRBJ2-2, with D perhaps TRBD2 (7 bases). There are 15 residues in the CDR3. V lost 8 bases to trimming and J lost 4 bases, with 17 bases between them. The germline V gene encodes CDR1 LNHDA and CDR2 SQIVND (reference sequence). CDR3 in DNA: TGTGCCAGTCGTCTAGGGGGGGATCCCACCGGGGAGCTGTTTTTT. This codes for CASRLGGDPTGELFF.

This clone was detected only once. V gene TRBV28 combines with J gene TRBJ2-3; D is possibly TRBD1 (6 bases). The CDR3 has 16 amino acids. Germline lookup yields CDR1 MDHEN and CDR2 SYDVKM. Trimming removed 6 bases from V and 0 bases from J, with 16 bases in between. The CDR3, as DNA: TGTGCCAGCAGACCACTGGGGGCCTCTAGCACAGATACGCAGTATTTT. Translated, it gives CASRPLGASSTDTQYF.

The J gene is TRBJ2-1, the V gene TRBV10-3; no clear D. In germline, CDR1 is ENHRY, CDR2 SYGVKD. V lost 0 bases to trimming and J lost 6 bases, with 3 bases between them. The CDR3 length is 12 residues. The CDR3 here is CAISESVNEQFF. As DNA, the CDR3 is TGTGCCATCAGTGAGTCAGTCAATGAGCAGTTCTTC.

For the CDR3, the DNA is TGTGCCAGCGACGGGGGAAACAATCAGCCCCAGCATTTT. It codes for CASDGGNNQPQHF. The rearrangement uses TRBV28 and TRBJ1-5; maybe TRBD1 (5 bases). V gave up 8 bases and J gave up 3 bases, with 11 bases separating them. The CDR3 totals 13 residues. Germline CDR1 and CDR2: MDHEN and SYDVKM.

This clone was seen just once. The V and J genes are TRBV14 and TRBJ2-7, with 8 bases aligning to TRBD1. Trimming removed 4 bases from V and 6 bases from J; junction bases left unmatched: 11. The CDR3 length is 15 residues. CDR1 is SGHDN, CDR2 FVKESK, per germline. CDR3 sequence: CASSPITDRGGEQYF. In nucleotides, the CDR3 is TGTGCCAGCAGCCCGATTACCGACAGGGGAGGCGAGCAGTACTTC.

The J gene is TRBJ2-1, the V gene TRBV11-3; 11 nucleotides agree with TRBD2. The CDR3 length is 13 residues. V lost 3 bases and J lost 9; bases outside the gene matches: 1. Germline-derived CDR1 and CDR2 are SGHNT and YENEEA. In DNA, the CDR3 is TGTGCCAGCAGCTTCGGACTAGCGGGTGAGCAGTTCTTC. It specifies CASSFGLAGEQFF.

This clone is categorized as medium-sized. The rearrangement joins TRBV18 to TRBJ1-2, with TRBD1 matching 10 bases. The CDR3 is made up of 15 amino acids. Germline loops: CDR1 KGHSH, CDR2 LQKENI. V shed 3 bases and J 4 bases; nucleotides not matched to a gene: 5. CDR3 residues: CASSPETGGAYGYTF. The CDR3 DNA reads TGTGCCAGCTCACCGGAGACAGGGGGCGCCTATGGCTACACCTTC.